The 12 T cell receptor beta chains below come from one sample, sequenced in a study of a mutant IDH1 vaccine in newly diagnosed glioma. For these TCRs, the target antigens are not known. Sequencing was performed with immunoSEQ multiplex PCR; in TCRdb, only in-frame clones are kept and a portion is missing. There are tens of thousands of clones in the sample; 91% occur only once, and roughly 0.6% lies in the top ten. Indicated time point: week 5, during vaccination. A 20-mer mutant IDH1 peptide at 300 ug was injected subcutaneously with topical imiquimod. This specimen was PBMCs, taken from a glioma patient whose treatment included an IDH1 peptide vaccine. Every receptor here comes from a woman between 50 and 59 years old with glioma.

The chain links TRBV30 to TRBJ1-2; perhaps TRBD1 as D (6 bases). The CDR3 is made up of 13 amino acids. CDR1 is GTSNPN, CDR2 SVGIG, per germline (reference sequence). Between the trimmed V and J ends, which lost 0 bases and 8 bases, there was a span of 13 bases. CDR3 sequence (DNA): TGTGCCTGGAGTGTAGGGGGGGTCTCGGGCTACACCTTC. Translating gives CAWSVGGVSGYTF.

The chain recombines TRBV28 with TRBJ2-1, with TRBD2 identical over 8 bases. Germline lookup yields CDR1 MDHEN and CDR2 SYDVKM. The CDR3 totals 15 residues. V shed 8 bases, J shed 10 bases, and the junction held 16 bases outside the gene matches. The CDR3 DNA reads TGTGCCAGCGTCGCTCGTGGCGGGAGGATCAGCGAGCAGTTCTTC. This translates into CASVARGGRISEQFF.

V is TRBV15 and J is TRBJ1-2, with D uncertain. V gave up 3 bases and J gave up 7 bases, with 15 bases separating them. Germline loops: CDR1 LNHNV, CDR2 YYDKDF (reference sequence). The length of the CDR3 is 14 residues. The CDR3 loop is CATSSALGRSGYTF. The DNA for the CDR3 is TGTGCCACCAGCAGTGCCTTGGGTAGGAGTGGCTACACCTTC.

The chain carries TRBV2 and TRBJ1-2; 7 positions agree with TRBD1. The germline V gene encodes CDR1 SNHLY and CDR2 FYNNEI. There are 13 residues in the CDR3. The J segment lost 7 bases and the V segment lost 5 bases, leaving 7 bases of the junction unmatched. CDR3 sequence: CASSYRGESGYTF. The DNA of the CDR3 is TGTGCCAGCAGTTACAGGGGCGAGAGTGGCTACACCTTC.

V usage is TRBV7-8 and J usage is TRBJ2-1; TRBD2 matches at 13 bases. The CDR3 totals 16 residues. J lost 5 bases, V lost 6 bases, and 7 bases had no gene match. The germline CDR1 and CDR2 sequences are SGHVS and FQNEAQ. Here the CDR3 reads CASRSTGTSGNNEQFF. The CDR3 nucleotides are TGTGCCAGCAGATCGACCGGGACTAGCGGGAACAATGAGCAGTTCTTC.

The rearrangement uses TRBV7-9 and TRBJ2-1, with 9 positions matching TRBD2. Germline CDR1 SEHNR, CDR2 FQNEAQ (reference sequence). The J segment lost 8 bases and the V segment lost 3 bases, leaving 8 bases of the junction unmatched. The CDR3 is 15 amino acids. CDR3 in DNA: TGTGCCAGCAGCTTTAGCGGGAGAATCAGCGATGAGCAGTTCTTC. Protein product: CASSFSGRISDEQFF.

The chain couples TRBV15 to TRBJ1-5; the D is unclear. CDR1 is LNHNV, CDR2 YYDKDF, per germline (reference sequence). The CDR3 is made up of 14 amino acids. V lost 0 bases and J lost 0, with 3 bases in between. CDR3 DNA: TGTGCCACCAGCAGAGATTATAGCAATCAGCCCCAGCATTTT. Amino acids: CATSRDYSNQPQHF.

CDR3 nucleotides: TGTGCCAGCAGTTTACAGGGGGCGTCTGAAGCTTTCTTT. It specifies CASSLQGASEAFF. The chain has TRBV7-2 and TRBJ1-1, with 9 bases that match TRBD1. V gave up 6 bases and J gave up 6 bases; unmatched junction bases: 5. Germline V gives CDR1 SGHTA, CDR2 FQGNSA. This CDR3 is 13 amino acids long.

The chain is built from TRBV5-1 and TRBJ2-3; 8 nucleotides match TRBD2. CDR1 is SGHRS and CDR2 is YFSETQ in the germline V gene. The V gene end was trimmed by 0 bases and the J gene end by 4 bases; junction bases not matched to a gene: 7. The CDR3 is 16 amino acids. The CDR3 is CASSLVGSGKADTQYF. In nucleotides, the CDR3 is TGCGCCAGCAGCTTGGTTGGTAGCGGGAAGGCAGATACGCAGTATTTT.

The chain recombines TRBV5-1 with TRBJ1-1; TRBD1 is a possible D gene (5 bases). Germline V gives CDR1 SGHRS, CDR2 YFSETQ. CDR3 size: 14 residues. V was trimmed by 3 bases and J by 2 bases, leaving 11 bases between them. In DNA form, the CDR3 reads TGCGCCAGCAGCTCTCAGGGCCAAAACACTGAAGCTTTCTTT. Translated, it gives CASSSQGQNTEAFF. Based on the CDR3 plus reference TRBV5-1 and TRBJ1-1, the full variable domain is KAGVTQTPRYLIKTRGQQVTLSCSPISGHRSVSWYQQTPGQGLQFLFEYFSETQRNKGNFPGRFSGRQFSNSRSEMNVSTLELGDSALYLCASSSQGQNTEAFFGQGTRLTVV.

J is TRBJ1-1 and V is TRBV6-6, with D unresolved. CDR1 is MNHNY and CDR2 is SVGAGI in the germline V gene (reference sequence). CDR3 length equals 16 residues. With 5 bases removed from V and 0 bases from J, the gap between germline ends came to 16 bases. The CDR3 bases are TGTGCCAGCAGTCATTCCCGGACGGGTCTGAACACTGAAGCTTTCTTT. Protein sequence: CASSHSRTGLNTEAFF.

With regard to this clone: Its ends do not fully match the called genes, so a read error is possible. The V gene is TRBV6-1, the J gene TRBJ2-1, with D hard to call. Germline V gene lookup returns CDR1 MNHNS and CDR2 SASEGT. The CDR3 loop spans 10 amino acids. CDR3 nucleotide sequence: TGTGCCAGCAGTGAAGCAATTTGGGTCTTC. This translates into CASSEAIWVF.